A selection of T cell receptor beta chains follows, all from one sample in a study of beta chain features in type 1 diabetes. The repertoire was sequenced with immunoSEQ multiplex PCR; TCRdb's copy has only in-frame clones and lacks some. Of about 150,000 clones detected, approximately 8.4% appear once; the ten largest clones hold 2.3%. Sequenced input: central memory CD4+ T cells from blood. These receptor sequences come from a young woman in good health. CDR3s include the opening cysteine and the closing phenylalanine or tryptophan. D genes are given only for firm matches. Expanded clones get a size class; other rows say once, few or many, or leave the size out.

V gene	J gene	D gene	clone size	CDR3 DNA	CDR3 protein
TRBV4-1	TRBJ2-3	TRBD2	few	TGCGCCAGCAGCCGCGGACTAGCGGGGGCTCAAGATACGCAGTATTTT	CASSRGLAGAQDTQYF
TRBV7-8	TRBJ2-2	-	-	TGTGCCAGCAGCTTAGGTTACATTTCGAACACCGGGGAGCTGTTTTTT	CASSLGYISNTGELFF
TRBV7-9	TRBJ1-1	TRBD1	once	TGTGCCAGCAGCTTAGCGGGGACAGGGATGGTTACTGAAGCTTTCTTT	CASSLAGTGMVTEAFF
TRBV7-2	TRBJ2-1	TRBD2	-	TGTGCCAGCGGCCCCCGAAGCGGGGGCTACAATGAGCAGTTCTTC	CASGPRSGGYNEQFF
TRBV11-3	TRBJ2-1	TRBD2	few	TGTGCCAGCAGCCAGGGACTAGCGGGAGAGCAGTTCTTC	CASSQGLAGEQFF
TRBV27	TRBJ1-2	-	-	TGTGCCAGCAGAGCGCGGGACCTCCCCTATGGCTACACCTTC	CASRARDLPYGYTF
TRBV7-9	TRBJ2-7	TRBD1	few	TGTGCCAGCAGCCCGGGACAGGCAATTGGGGACTTC	CASSPGQAIGDF
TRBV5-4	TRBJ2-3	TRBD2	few	TGTGCCAGCAGCCCCATTAGCGGGAGCACAGATACGCAGTATTTT	CASSPISGSTDTQYF
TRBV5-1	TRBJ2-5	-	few	TGCGCCAGCAGCTTGGGACTGGGACAACAAGAGACCCAGTACTTC	CASSLGLGQQETQYF
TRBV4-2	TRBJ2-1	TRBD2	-	TGTGCCAGCAGGTTCGGGGCAGCGGGAGTCAATGAGCAGTTCTTC	CASRFGAAGVNEQFF
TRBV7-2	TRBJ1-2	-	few	TGTGCCAGCAGCTCCTTTTCTGGGGCGGATGGCTACACCTTC	CASSSFSGADGYTF
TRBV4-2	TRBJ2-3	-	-	TGTGCCAGCAGCCACGGACAGTCCCGGGTGGATACGCAGTATTTT	CASSHGQSRVDTQYF
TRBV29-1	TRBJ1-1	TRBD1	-	TGCAGCGCATACAGGGGAGGTGAAGCTTTCTTT	CSAYRGGEAFF
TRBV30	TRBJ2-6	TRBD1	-	TGTGCCTGGTCTTCTACCGGGACAGGGTCTCGTGGGGCCAACGTCCTGACTTTC	CAWSSTGTGSRGANVLTF
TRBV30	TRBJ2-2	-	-	TGTGCCTGGATCCCGGGTTGGCCCGGGGAGCTGTTTTTT	CAWIPGWPGELFF
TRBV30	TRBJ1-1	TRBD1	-	TGTGCCTGGAGTCTAGGGACAGCGAACACTGAAGCTTTCTTT	CAWSLGTANTEAFF
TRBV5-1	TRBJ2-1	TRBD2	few	TGCGCCAGCAGCTTGGGCTGGGCTGGCGGGGGGGACGTCGATGAGCAGTTCTTC	CASSLGWAGGGDVDEQFF
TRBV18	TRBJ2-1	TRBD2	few	TGTGCCAGCTCCACAACCTTGGGGGGGTCTCCGAGCTCCTACAATGAGCAGTTCTTC	CASSTTLGGSPSSYNEQFF
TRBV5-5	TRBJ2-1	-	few	TGTGCCAGCAGCTTGGGGCGATTGACACCCGGGGGAAATGAGCAGTTCTTC	CASSLGRLTPGGNEQFF
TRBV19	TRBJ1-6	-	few	TGTGCCAGTAGTATCGGAGGGGCAGGTAATTCACCCCTCCACTTT	CASSIGGAGNSPLHF
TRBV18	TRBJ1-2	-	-	TGTGCCAGCTCAGGACCGGCACAATCAGGGGAAGCTAACTATGGCTACACCTTC	CASSGPAQSGEANYGYTF
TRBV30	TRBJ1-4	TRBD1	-	TGTGCCTGGAGTAGGGGGACAGATAATGAAAAACTGTTTTTT	CAWSRGTDNEKLFF
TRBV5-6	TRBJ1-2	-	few	TGTGCCAGCAGCTTGAATCTAGTCTATGGCTACACCTTC	CASSLNLVYGYTF